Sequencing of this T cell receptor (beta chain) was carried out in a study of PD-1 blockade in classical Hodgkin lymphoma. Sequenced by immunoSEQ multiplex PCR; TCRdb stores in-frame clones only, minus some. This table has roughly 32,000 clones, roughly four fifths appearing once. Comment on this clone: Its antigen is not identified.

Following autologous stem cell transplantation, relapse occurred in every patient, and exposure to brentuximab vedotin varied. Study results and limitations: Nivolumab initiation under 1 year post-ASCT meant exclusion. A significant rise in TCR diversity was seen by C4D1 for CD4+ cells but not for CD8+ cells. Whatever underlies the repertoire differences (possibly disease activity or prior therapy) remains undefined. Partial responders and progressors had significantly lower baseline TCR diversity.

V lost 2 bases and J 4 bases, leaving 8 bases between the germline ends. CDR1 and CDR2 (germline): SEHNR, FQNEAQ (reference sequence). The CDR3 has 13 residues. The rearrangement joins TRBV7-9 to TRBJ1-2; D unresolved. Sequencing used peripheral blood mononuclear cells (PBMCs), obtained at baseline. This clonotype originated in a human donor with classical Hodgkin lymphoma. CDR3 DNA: TGTGCCAGCAGCTTAAGGGATTTCTATGGCTACACCTTC. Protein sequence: CASSLRDFYGYTF.